These T cell receptor beta chains were read from a single sample in a study of T-cell reconstitution after alpha-beta-depleted transplantation in children. TCRdb called the PCR reads again in MiXCR, with one record for every CDR3 protein. The data contain approximately 340,000 distinct CDR3 sequences, about a tenth of them seen just once; the ten biggest clones take up approximately 2.3%. This specimen consisted of PBMCs from the stem cell graft donor, obtained from the stem cell graft. These receptors were taken from a human donor who donated a stem cell graft to a child with acute lymphoblastic leukemia. Each CDR3 is given without its conserved first and last residue.

v_gene | CDR3aa
TRBV7-9 | ASSYWGQEEKLF
TRBV12-3/TRBV12-4 | ASSLHGQGKETQY
TRBV9 | ASSVGSAINNEQF
TRBV24-1 | ATSRTGPSSYNSPLH
TRBV7-6 | ASSTNPGQITDTQY
TRBV5-1 | ASSPYNYGYT
TRBV29-1 | SADRGTGELF
TRBV5-1 | ASSRGPGDEQF
TRBV24-1 | ATSDPTGGRGNEQF
TRBV10-3 | AIRETSTKSYEQY
TRBV5-4 | ASSLTSGGSYTQY
TRBV20-1 | SARDLAGASTDTQY
TRBV25-1 | ASSEWENNQPQH
TRBV27 | ASSLFSGELF
TRBV3-1 | ASSSKGTSRLNEQF
TRBV10-3 | AIREAAARPTDTQY
TRBV20-1 | SANDGSSYNEQF
TRBV5-1 | ASSPDGQGARYEQY